These 6 T cell receptor beta chains originate from one sample sequenced in a study of blood T cells in healthy people across ages. Primers used in a second PCR of about 7 to 12 cycles were a sample-barcoded 5' primer and a J-beta primer mix. TCRdb reprocessed the 5' RACE reads with MiXCR, giving one entry per CDR3 protein. The table shows fewer than 900,000 distinct CDR3 sequences, with 40% to 45% occurring only once. Material for sequencing was blood. The receptors were gathered from a woman aged 55-69 years in good health.

V usage is TRBV6-2 or TRBV6-3 and J usage is TRBJ2-5; 9 bases are a match to TRBD1. The J call may be faulty, since TRBJ2-7 better matches the DNA end. Germline CDR1 and CDR2: MNHEY and SVGEGT. This CDR3 is 14 amino acids long. DNA for the CDR3: TGTGCCAGTACCGGGACAGGGTCTATCGGCGAGCAGTACTTC. The encoded protein is CASTGTGSIGEQYF.

The chain couples TRBV20-1 to TRBJ2-4; D may be TRBD1 (7 bases). The DNA end lines up better with TRBJ2-7; the J call may be wrong. Germline V gene sequence: CDR1 DFQATT, CDR2 SNEGSKA (reference sequence). The CDR3 runs 12 residues. CDR3: CSQGGLGYEQYF. The CDR3 nucleotides are TGCAGCCAGGGGGGTCTAGGCTACGAGCAGTACTTC.

A few counts support this clonotype. The chain uses TRBV2 and TRBJ2-7, with 9 bases identical to TRBD2. In germline, CDR1 is SNHLY, CDR2 FYNNEI. With 4 bases clipped from V and 0 bases from J, the junction kept 7 bases outside the gene matches. This CDR3 is built from 16 residues. The CDR3 protein is CASSGENSGGSYEQYF. CDR3 in DNA: TGTGCCAGCAGTGGAGAGAATAGCGGGGGCTCCTACGAGCAGTACTTC.

V is TRBV29-1 and J is TRBJ2-1; a possible D gene is TRBD2 (7 bases). V was trimmed by 6 bases and J by 4 bases, leaving 16 bases between them. Germline CDR1 reads SQVTM; CDR2 reads ANQGSEA. This CDR3 comprises 14 residues. CDR3 residues: CSVEGGDTYNEQFF. DNA of the CDR3: TGCAGCGTAGAGGGGGGGGACACATACAATGAGCAGTTCTTC.

V and J are TRBV28 and TRBJ2-1; possible D gene TRBD1, 6 bases. The CDR3 runs to 15 residues. Germline values: CDR1 MDHEN, CDR2 SYDVKM. The V gene lost 3 bases and the J gene lost 10 bases, with 19 bases spanning the gap. Here the CDR3 reads CASSLGAGASYEQFF. The CDR3 DNA reads as TGTGCCAGCAGTTTGGGGGCAGGGGCCTCCTACGAGCAGTTCTTC. Using reference TRBV28 and TRBJ2-1 for the parts outside the CDR3, the full variable domain is DVKVTQSSRYLVKRTGEKVFLECVQDMDHENMFWYRQDPGLGLRLIYFSYDVKMKEKGDIPEGYSVSREKKERFSLILESASTNQTSMYLCASSLGAGASYEQFFGPGTRLTVL.

On this clonotype: Germline is not matched at one junction end, which may reflect a read error. This chain joins TRBV12-3 or TRBV12-4 and TRBJ2-1, with 11 bases that match TRBD2. The CDR3 contains 14 residues. The CDR3 nucleotides are TGTGCCACCTCCTTTAGCGGGAGGGAAAATGAGCAGTCCTTC. It specifies CATSFSGRENEQSF.